Included here is one TCR beta chain sequence, with context. The data stem from a study of CD8 T cells in Susac syndrome. Trimming took 4 bases from V and 1 from J; bases not matched to a gene: 2. The CDR3 covers 14 residues. Germline CDR1 reads SGHDN; CDR2 reads FVKESK. Reverse transcription of roughly 0.45 to 1 ug RNA was carried out with random hexamers. TCRdb reprocessed the immunoSEQ multiplex PCR reads with MiXCR, giving one entry per CDR3 protein. The sample lists about 200,000 distinct CDR3 sequences; about 95% were seen once. Input material: CD4+ T cells from PBMCs. The clonotype was recovered from a human donor in good health. The V and J genes are TRBV14 and TRBJ2-7, with TRBD1 matching over 9 bases. The CDR3 nucleotides read TGTGCCAGCAGCCTCGGGACAGGGTCCTACGAGCAGTACTTC. Its translation is CASSLGTGSYEQYF. Drawing the rest from reference TRBV14 and TRBJ2-7, the complete variable domain is EAGVTQFPSHSVIEKGQTVTLRCDPISGHDNLYWYRRVMGKEIKFLLHFVKESKQDESGMPNNRFLAERTGGTYSTLKVQPAELEDSGVYFCASSLGTGSYEQYFGPGTRLTVT.